The count of the clone carrying this T cell receptor (beta chain) is one. What it binds is not known. V lost 7 bases to trimming and J lost 4 bases, with 13 bases between them. This CDR3 region has 12 residues. The germline V gene encodes CDR1 SQVTM and CDR2 ANQGSEA. Donors had limited-stage small-cell lung cancer, resected between the late 2000s and the early 2020s. These data come from a study of T cells and copy number aberrations in small-cell lung cancer. Points from the study as a whole: All specimens were formalin-fixed paraffin-embedded tissue, prone to sequencing artifacts. Between about 75-97.7% of clones were confined to one tumor region.

Sequencing was performed with immunoSEQ multiplex PCR; in TCRdb, only in-frame clones are kept and a portion is missing. The table has 850 to 950 clones, just under 95% seen once. Sequencing input: tumor tissue. V is TRBV29-1 and J is TRBJ2-5; D possibly corresponds to TRBD1 (7 bases). The sequence came from a woman aged 45 to 65 with small cell lung cancer. In DNA, the CDR3 is TGCAGCGCCCTCAGGGGGGTAGAGACCCAGTACTTC. This translates into CSALRGVETQYF.